This entry lists 20 T cell receptor beta chains sequenced from one sample in a study of blood T cells in healthy people across ages. A second about 7 to 11 cycle PCR used barcoded and J-beta primers. MiXCR, run by TCRdb on the 5' RACE reads, gives a single entry per CDR3 protein. The sample has about 930,000 distinct CDR3 sequences, about 27% seen once. The data were also submitted as part of a second study, on T cells of mothers and their children.

The sequencing sample was made of blood. The receptors here all came from a middle-aged woman in good health.

V is TRBV7-2 and J is TRBJ2-4, with 8 bases fitting TRBD1. Germline trimming cut 5 bases from V and 8 bases from J; bases unmatched to any gene: 8. Germline CDR1 is SGHTA and CDR2 is FQGNSA. CDR3 length equals 14 residues. The CDR3 nucleotides read TGTGCCAGCAGCCCAGGGGGCCCTAGGGACATTCAGTACTTC. Translated, it gives CASSPGGPRDIQYF.

This clonotype was seen a handful of times. V gene TRBV4-3 combines with J gene TRBJ1-4; a weak D match, TRBD1 (5 bases). The CDR3 runs 18 residues. CDR1 LGHNA and CDR2 YSLEER come from the germline V gene. V was cut by 0 bases and J by 2 bases, with 16 bases left in between. Written as DNA, the CDR3 is TGCGCCAGCAGCCAAGATCGATCCGGCTACAGGACTAATGAAAAACTGTTTTTT. Its translation is CASSQDRSGYRTNEKLFF.

The sample holds a few counts of this clonotype. This rearrangement joins TRBV15 to TRBJ1-5; D not certain. The germline V gene encodes CDR1 LNHNV and CDR2 YYDKDF (reference sequence). The CDR3 is 14 amino acids. Between the trimmed V and J ends, which lost 4 bases and 7 bases, there was a span of 14 bases. CDR3 in DNA: TGTGCCACCAGCACTAGTCTGGGAGACCAGCCCCAGCATTTT. This encodes CATSTSLGDQPQHF.

This clonotype was recorded a few times. CDR3 in DNA: TGTGCCAGCAGTTACCCGGGACGGAATGAAAAACTGTTTTTT. Residues: CASSYPGRNEKLFF. The chain employs TRBV6-2 or TRBV6-3 and TRBJ1-4; the D gene is possibly TRBD1 (5 bases). CDR1 and CDR2 from the germline V gene are MNHEY and SVGEGT. The germline V and J ends were trimmed by 2 bases and 5 bases, with 9 bases remaining between them. This CDR3 contains 14 residues.

The V call is TRBV28, the J call TRBJ1-2, with TRBD1 identical over 8 bases. J gave up 4 bases and V 7 bases, and 8 bases lay outside the gene matches. Germline-derived CDR1 and CDR2 are MDHEN and SYDVKM. This CDR3 region has 14 residues. This chain's CDR3 is CASNGQGKSYGYTF. In DNA, the CDR3 is TGTGCCAGCAATGGACAGGGAAAGAGCTATGGCTACACCTTC.

The CDR3 loop is CAISPRVLKDEQFF. In DNA form, the CDR3 reads TGTGCCATCAGCCCACGGGTTCTCAAGGATGAGCAGTTCTTC. The rearrangement joins TRBV10-3 to TRBJ2-1; no firm D call. Per the germline V gene, CDR1 is ENHRY and CDR2 is SYGVKD. Trimming stripped 6 bases from V and 8 bases from J, with 17 bases between. The CDR3 sequence is 14 residues long.

Comment on this clonotype: Relative to the germline gene, one junction end is altered; a read error may explain this. The CDR3 DNA follows: TGCGCCAGCAGCCAGCGACTCGATTCACACCTCCACTTT. Its translation: CASSQRLDSHLHF. The genes are TRBV4-1 and TRBJ1-6; D remains ambiguous. Germline CDR1 MGHRA, CDR2 YSYEKL. CDR3 length equals 13 residues.

This clonotype was observed a handful of times. The chain uses TRBV5-1 and TRBJ1-2, with a tentative D call TRBD1 (5 bases). This CDR3 has 15 residues. Deletions cut 0 bases from V and 4 bases from J, with 13 bases between. Germline V gene sequence: CDR1 SGHRS, CDR2 YFSETQ. CDR3 amino acids: CASSLVTARGYGYTF. The CDR3 region has the DNA TGCGCCAGCAGCTTGGTGACTGCAAGGGGCTATGGCTACACCTTC. The variable domain in full, with the rest retrieved from reference TRBV5-1 and TRBJ1-2, is KAGVTQTPRYLIKTRGQQVTLSCSPISGHRSVSWYQQTPGQGLQFLFEYFSETQRNKGNFPGRFSGRQFSNSRSEMNVSTLELGDSALYLCASSLVTARGYGYTFGSGTRLTVV.

The table lists this clonotype with many counts. This chain joins TRBV12-3 or TRBV12-4 and TRBJ1-2, with TRBD1 as a possible D gene (5 bases). The CDR3 has 16 residues. V was clipped by 6 bases and J by 4 bases, with 21 bases between them. The CDR3 loop is CASSPPGLGQFYGYTF. DNA for the CDR3: TGTGCCAGCAGCCCTCCGGGACTGGGGCAGTTCTATGGCTACACCTTC.

This clonotype was found a few times. This chain joins TRBV12-3 or TRBV12-4 and TRBJ2-5; 7 bases line up with TRBD2. V shed 5 bases, J shed 4 bases, and the junction held 7 bases outside the gene matches. The CDR3 sequence is 14 residues long. CDR3 sequence reads: CASSGLTSAETQYF. The CDR3 DNA reads TGTGCCAGCAGTGGACTTACTAGCGCAGAGACCCAGTACTTC.

V is TRBV5-1 and J is TRBJ1-2, with D possibly matching TRBD1 (6 bases). This CDR3 is built from 14 residues. Germline CDR1 and CDR2: SGHRS and YFSETQ. V lost 3 bases to trimming and J lost 5 bases, with 14 bases between them. CDR3 nucleotides: TGCGCCAGCAGCTCCCATGCAGGGGTATATGGCTACACCTTC. It codes for CASSSHAGVYGYTF.

This chain connects TRBV7-6 to TRBJ2-7, with 12 bases that match TRBD1. The CDR3 runs 19 residues. In germline, CDR1 is SGHVS, CDR2 FNYEAQ. V lost 5 bases and J lost 3; bases outside the gene matches: 17. The CDR3 nucleotides read TGTGCCAGCAGCCGGACCGGGACAGGGGGCCCCCCTGCTTGCTACGAGCAGTACTTC. Translation gives CASSRTGTGGPPACYEQYF.

Concerning this clonotype: A single base separates this from a much larger clone, so it may be a read error. The V and J genes are TRBV6-5 and TRBJ1-2; a weak D match, TRBD1 (6 bases). Germline CDR1 is MNHEY and CDR2 is SVGAGI. Between the trimmed V and J ends, which lost 0 bases and 4 bases, there was a span of 15 bases. The CDR3 is 16 amino acids. CDR3 region: CASSYSRGRYVYGYTF. The DNA for the CDR3 is TGTGCCAGCAGTTACTCAAGGGGGAGATACGTCTATGGCTACACCTTC.

This clonotype was observed many times. The chain couples TRBV9 to TRBJ2-1; TRBD1 matches at 7 bases. The CDR3 has 13 amino acids. V shed 3 bases, J shed 4 bases, and the junction held 1 base outside the gene matches. Germline-derived CDR1 and CDR2 are SGDLS and YYNGEE. The DNA of the CDR3 is TGTGCCAGCAGCGAGGGACAGTACAATGAGCAGTTCTTC. Translating it yields CASSEGQYNEQFF.

The rearrangement joins TRBV29-1 to TRBJ2-5, with TRBD1 matching over 7 bases. The CDR3 loop spans 12 amino acids. Per the germline V gene, CDR1 is SQVTM and CDR2 is ANQGSEA. V dropped 6 bases and J dropped 10; count of bases not matched to a gene: 11. DNA of the CDR3: TGCAGCGTCAACTCCGACAGGGAAGGCCAGTACTTC. Protein sequence: CSVNSDREGQYF.

Comment on this clonotype: Just one base apart from a much larger clone, this may be a read error. This chain uses TRBV7-9 with TRBJ1-2; the D is unclear. Germline V gives CDR1 SEHNR, CDR2 FQNEAQ (reference sequence). This CDR3 is 12 amino acids long. The CDR3 spells CANSLEKGGYTF. The CDR3 DNA sequence: TGTGCCAACAGCTTAGAGAAAGGAGGCTACACCTTC.

This clonotype appeared many times. This sequence joins TRBV28 and TRBJ2-3; no reliable D call. The CDR3 extends over 11 amino acids. The germline V gene has CDR1 MDHEN and CDR2 SYDVKM. V was pared by 7 bases and J by 2 bases, with 4 bases between. The CDR3 DNA reads as TGTGCCAGCACCAACACAGATACGCAGTATTTT. This sequence encodes CASTNTDTQYF.

The chain employs TRBV7-8 and TRBJ2-1; 7 positions agree with TRBD1. Germline assignment: CDR1 SGHVS and CDR2 FQNEAQ. This CDR3 is 18 amino acids long. Unmatched junction bases numbered 14, after V lost 5 bases and J lost 1 base. The DNA of the CDR3 is TGTGCCAGCAGCGAAGGGGGCGCGGATGCGGTTTCCTACAATGAGCAGTTCTTC. Residues: CASSEGGADAVSYNEQFF.

As to this clonotype: Its ends do not fully match the called genes, so a read error is possible. The V gene is TRBV7-3, the J gene TRBJ2-7; no clear D. The CDR3 totals 13 residues. Germline V gene data show CDR1 as SGHTA and CDR2 as FQGTGA. The CDR3 DNA follows: TGTGCCAACAGCTTAACTCCTTCCTACGAGCAGTACTTC. This translates into CANSLTPSYEQYF. Variable domain in full (rest from reference TRBV7-3 and TRBJ2-7): GAGVSQTPSNKVTEKGKYVELRCDPISGHTALYWYRQSLGQGPEFLIYFQGTGAADDSGLPNDRFFAVRPEGSVSTLKIQRTERGDSAVYLCANSLTPSYEQYFGPGTRLTVT.

This chain joins TRBV29-1 and TRBJ2-7; D possibly matches TRBD1 or TRBD2 (5 bases each). This CDR3 contains 15 residues. Trimming left V 4 bases short and J 4 bases short, with 20 bases between. Germline V gene data show CDR1 as SQVTM and CDR2 as ANQGSEA. The CDR3 here is CSVGGIPEDPYEQYF. CDR3 DNA sequence: TGCAGCGTTGGGGGGATACCCGAGGACCCGTACGAGCAGTACTTC.